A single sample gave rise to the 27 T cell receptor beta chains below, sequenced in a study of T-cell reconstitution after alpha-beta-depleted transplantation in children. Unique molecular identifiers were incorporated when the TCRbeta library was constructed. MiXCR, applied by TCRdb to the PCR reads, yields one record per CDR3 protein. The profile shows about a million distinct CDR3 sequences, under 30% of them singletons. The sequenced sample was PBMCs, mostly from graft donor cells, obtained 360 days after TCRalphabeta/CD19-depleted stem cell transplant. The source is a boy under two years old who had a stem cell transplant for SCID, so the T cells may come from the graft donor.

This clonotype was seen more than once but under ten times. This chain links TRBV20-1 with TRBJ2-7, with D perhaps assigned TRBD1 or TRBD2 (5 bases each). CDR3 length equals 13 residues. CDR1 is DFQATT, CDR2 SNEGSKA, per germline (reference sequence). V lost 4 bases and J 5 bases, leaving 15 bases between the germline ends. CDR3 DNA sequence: TGCAGTGCTACCCCGTGGGGGTACGACGAGCAGTACTTC. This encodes CSATPWGYDEQYF.

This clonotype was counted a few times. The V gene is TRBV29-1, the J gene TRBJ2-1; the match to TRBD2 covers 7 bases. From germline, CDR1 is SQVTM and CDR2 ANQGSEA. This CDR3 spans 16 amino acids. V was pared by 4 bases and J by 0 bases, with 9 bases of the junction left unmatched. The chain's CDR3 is CSVVGGIRNSYNEQFF. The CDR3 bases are TGCAGCGTTGTGGGGGGGATACGGAACTCCTACAATGAGCAGTTCTTC.

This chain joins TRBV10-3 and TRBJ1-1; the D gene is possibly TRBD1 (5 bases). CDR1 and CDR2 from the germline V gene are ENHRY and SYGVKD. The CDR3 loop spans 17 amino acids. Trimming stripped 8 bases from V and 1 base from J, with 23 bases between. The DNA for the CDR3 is TGTGCCATCGGTTCTCCTAACAGGATTGGGGAGAACACTGAAGCTTTCTTT. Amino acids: CAIGSPNRIGENTEAFF.

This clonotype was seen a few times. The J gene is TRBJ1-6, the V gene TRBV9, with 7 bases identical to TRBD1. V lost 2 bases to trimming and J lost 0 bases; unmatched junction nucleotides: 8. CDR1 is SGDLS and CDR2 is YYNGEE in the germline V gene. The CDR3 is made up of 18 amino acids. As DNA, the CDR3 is TGTGCCAGCAGCGTTCTTCCGGACAGGAGCTCCTATAATTCACCCCTCCACTTT. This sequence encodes CASSVLPDRSSYNSPLHF.

The chain's CDR3 is CATAMGSSGNTIYF. The CDR3 DNA reads as TGTGCCACCGCAATGGGTTCGTCTGGAAACACCATATATTTT. V and J are TRBV15 and TRBJ1-3; D is undetermined. This CDR3 is 14 amino acids long. V gave up 8 bases and J gave up 1 base, with 12 bases separating them. Per the germline V gene, CDR1 is LNHNV and CDR2 is YYDKDF (reference sequence).

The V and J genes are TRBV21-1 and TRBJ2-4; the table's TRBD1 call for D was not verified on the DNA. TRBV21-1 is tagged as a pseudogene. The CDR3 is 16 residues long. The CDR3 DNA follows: TGTGCCAGCCCTAGGAGGGGGGGGGCAAGATTGAACATTCAGTACTTC. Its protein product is CASPRRGGARLNIQYF.

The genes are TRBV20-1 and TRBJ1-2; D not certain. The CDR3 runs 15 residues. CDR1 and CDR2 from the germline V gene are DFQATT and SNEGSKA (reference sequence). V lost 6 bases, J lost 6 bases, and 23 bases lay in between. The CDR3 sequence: CSARPLEDPYHGYTF. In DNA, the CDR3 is TGCAGTGCCCGGCCCCTCGAGGATCCTTACCATGGCTACACCTTC.

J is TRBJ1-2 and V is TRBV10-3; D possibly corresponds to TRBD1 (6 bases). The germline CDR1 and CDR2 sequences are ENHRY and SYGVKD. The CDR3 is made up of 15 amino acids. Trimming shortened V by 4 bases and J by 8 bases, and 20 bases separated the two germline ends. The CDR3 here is CAISAPEQGPRGYTF. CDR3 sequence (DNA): TGTGCCATCAGTGCCCCTGAACAGGGCCCGCGGGGCTACACCTTC.

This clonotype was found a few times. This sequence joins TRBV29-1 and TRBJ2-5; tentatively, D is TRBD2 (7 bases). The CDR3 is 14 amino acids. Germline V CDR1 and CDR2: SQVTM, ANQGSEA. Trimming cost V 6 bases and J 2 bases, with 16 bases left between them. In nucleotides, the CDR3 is TGCAGCGTGGGGGGGGCAACAAGACAAGAGACCCAGTACTTC. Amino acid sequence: CSVGGATRQETQYF.

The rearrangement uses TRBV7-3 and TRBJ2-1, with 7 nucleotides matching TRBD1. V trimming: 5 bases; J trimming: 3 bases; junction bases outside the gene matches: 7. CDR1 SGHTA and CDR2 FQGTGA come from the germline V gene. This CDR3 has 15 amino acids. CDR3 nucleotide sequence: TGTGCCAGCAGCCGGGACAGTTCGTTCTACAATGAGCAGTTCTTC. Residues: CASSRDSSFYNEQFF.

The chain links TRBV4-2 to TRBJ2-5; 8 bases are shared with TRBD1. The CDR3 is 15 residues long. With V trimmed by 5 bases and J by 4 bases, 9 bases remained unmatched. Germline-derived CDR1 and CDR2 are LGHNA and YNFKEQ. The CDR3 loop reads CASSTRGHVRETQYF. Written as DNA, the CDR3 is TGTGCCAGCAGCACCAGGGGGCACGTGAGAGAGACCCAGTACTTC.

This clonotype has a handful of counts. The CDR3 sequence: CASSPSRREETQYF. For the CDR3, the DNA is TGTGCCAGCTCACCATCCAGGCGGGAGGAGACCCAGTACTTC. The gene calls are TRBV18 and TRBJ2-5, with 7 bases fitting TRBD2. After removal of 2 bases from V and 5 bases from J, the junction contained 5 bases not matched to a gene. Germline CDR1 KGHSH, CDR2 LQKENI. The CDR3 is made up of 14 amino acids.

In DNA, the CDR3 is TGCAGTGCTGGCACAGGGGACGCTGGGGCCAACGTCCTGACTTTC. Residues: CSAGTGDAGANVLTF. The V and J genes are TRBV20-1 and TRBJ2-6; 7 bases agree with TRBD1. CDR1 DFQATT and CDR2 SNEGSKA come from the germline V gene (reference sequence). The CDR3 is 15 amino acids. The ends lost 5 bases at V and 2 bases at J; junction bases unmatched: 6.

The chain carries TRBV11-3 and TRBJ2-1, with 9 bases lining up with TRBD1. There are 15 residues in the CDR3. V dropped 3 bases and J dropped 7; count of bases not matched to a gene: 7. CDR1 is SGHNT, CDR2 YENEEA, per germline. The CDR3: CASSLGDRVANEQFF. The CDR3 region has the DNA TGTGCCAGCAGCTTGGGGGACAGGGTGGCGAATGAGCAGTTCTTC.

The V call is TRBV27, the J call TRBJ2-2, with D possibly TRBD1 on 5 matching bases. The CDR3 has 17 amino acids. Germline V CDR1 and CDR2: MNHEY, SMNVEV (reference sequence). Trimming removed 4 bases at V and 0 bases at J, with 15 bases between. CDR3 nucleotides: TGTGCCAGCAGTTACAGGAGAGGCCCCACGAACACCGGGGAGCTGTTTTTT. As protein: CASSYRRGPTNTGELFF.

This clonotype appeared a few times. CDR3: CSARDPPGLINEQFF. CDR3 DNA: TGCAGTGCTAGAGATCCGCCAGGGCTAATAAATGAGCAGTTCTTC. The genes are TRBV20-1 and TRBJ2-1; a possible D gene is TRBD1 (5 bases). V was pared by 0 bases and J by 7 bases, with 16 bases between. Germline CDR1 DFQATT, CDR2 SNEGSKA (reference sequence). The CDR3 extends over 15 amino acids.

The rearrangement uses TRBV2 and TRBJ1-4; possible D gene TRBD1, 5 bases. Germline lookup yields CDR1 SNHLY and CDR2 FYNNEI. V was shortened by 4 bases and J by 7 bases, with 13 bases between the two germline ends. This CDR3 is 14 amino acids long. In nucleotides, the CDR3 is TGTGCCAGCAGTGGGGACGCCCCGAGTGAAAAACTGTTTTTT. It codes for CASSGDAPSEKLFF.

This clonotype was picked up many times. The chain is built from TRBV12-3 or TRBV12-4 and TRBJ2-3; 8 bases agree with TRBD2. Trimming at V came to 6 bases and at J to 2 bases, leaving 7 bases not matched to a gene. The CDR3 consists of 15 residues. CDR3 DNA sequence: TGTGCCAGCAGCTTGGCCGGGGGGGTCACAGATACGCAGTATTTT. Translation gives CASSLAGGVTDTQYF.

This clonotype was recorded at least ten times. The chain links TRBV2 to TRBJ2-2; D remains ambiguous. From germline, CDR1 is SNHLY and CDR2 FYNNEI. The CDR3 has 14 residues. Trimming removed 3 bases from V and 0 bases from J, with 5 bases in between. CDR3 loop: CASSESANTGELFF. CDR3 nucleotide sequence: TGTGCCAGCAGTGAGTCGGCGAACACCGGGGAGCTGTTTTTT.

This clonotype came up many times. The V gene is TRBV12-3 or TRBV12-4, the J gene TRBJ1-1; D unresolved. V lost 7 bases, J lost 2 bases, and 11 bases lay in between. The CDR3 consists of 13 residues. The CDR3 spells CASTPSSNTEAFF. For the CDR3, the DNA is TGTGCCAGCACCCCTTCCTCCAACACTGAAGCTTTCTTT.

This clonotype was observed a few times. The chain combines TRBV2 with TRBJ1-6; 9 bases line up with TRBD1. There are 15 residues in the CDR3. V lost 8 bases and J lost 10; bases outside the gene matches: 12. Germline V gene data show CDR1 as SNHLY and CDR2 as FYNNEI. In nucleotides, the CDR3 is TGTGCCAGCTCTCACAGTAGGACAGGGGAATCACCCCTCCACTTT. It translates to CASSHSRTGESPLHF.

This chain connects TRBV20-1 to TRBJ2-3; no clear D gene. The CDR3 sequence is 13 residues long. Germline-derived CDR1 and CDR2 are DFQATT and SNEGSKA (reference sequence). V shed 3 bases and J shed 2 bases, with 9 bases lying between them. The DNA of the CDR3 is TGCAGTGCTAGTCGCAGTATCACAGATACGCAGTATTTT. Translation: CSASRSITDTQYF.

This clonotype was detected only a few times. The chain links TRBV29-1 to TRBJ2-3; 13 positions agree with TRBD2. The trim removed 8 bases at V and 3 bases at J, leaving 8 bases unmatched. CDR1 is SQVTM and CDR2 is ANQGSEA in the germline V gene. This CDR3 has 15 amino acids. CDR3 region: CSTGLAGALTDTQYF. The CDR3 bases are TGCAGCACCGGACTAGCGGGGGCTTTGACAGATACGCAGTATTTT.

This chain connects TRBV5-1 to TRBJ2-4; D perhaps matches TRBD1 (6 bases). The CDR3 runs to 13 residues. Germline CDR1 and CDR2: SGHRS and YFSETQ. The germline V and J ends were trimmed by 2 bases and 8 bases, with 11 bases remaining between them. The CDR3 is CASSFRGWDIQYF. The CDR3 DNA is TGCGCCAGCAGCTTCAGGGGTTGGGACATTCAGTACTTC.

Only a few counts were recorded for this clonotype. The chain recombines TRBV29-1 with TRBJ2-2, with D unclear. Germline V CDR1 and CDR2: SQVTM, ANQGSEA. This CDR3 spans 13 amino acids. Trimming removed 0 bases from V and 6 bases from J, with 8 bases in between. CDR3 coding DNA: TGCAGCGTTGAAGACTCCCCCGCCGGGGAGCTGTTTTTT. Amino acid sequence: CSVEDSPAGELFF.

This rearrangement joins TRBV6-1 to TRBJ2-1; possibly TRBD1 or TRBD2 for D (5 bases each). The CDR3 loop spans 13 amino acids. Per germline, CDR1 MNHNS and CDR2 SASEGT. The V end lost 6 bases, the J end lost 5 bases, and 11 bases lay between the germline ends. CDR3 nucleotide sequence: TGTGCCAGCAGCATAATGGGACACAATGAGCAGTTCTTC. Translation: CASSIMGHNEQFF.

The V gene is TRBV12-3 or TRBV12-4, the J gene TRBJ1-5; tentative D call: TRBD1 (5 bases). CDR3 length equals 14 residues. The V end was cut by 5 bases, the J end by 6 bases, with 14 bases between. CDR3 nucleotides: TGTGCCAGCAGTCTCTTCCAGGGAAGTCAGCCCCAGCATTTT. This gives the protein CASSLFQGSQPQHF.